These T cell receptor beta chains were read from a single sample in a study of PD-L1 blockade in urothelial cancer. Generated by immunoSEQ multiplex PCR, the TCRdb table keeps only in-frame clones and is missing some. The sample carries tens of thousands of clones, more than 65% recorded once. The sequenced sample was PBMCs, obtained around atezolizumab (anti-PD-L1) treatment. The receptor source for this set is a man between 65 and 85 years old with urothelial cancer. The CDR3 runs from the conserved cysteine through the conserved F or W. A D gene is named only where the DNA matches it firmly. Part of the rows lack a size; the others show once, few, many or a class for expanded clones.

J gene,D gene,clone size,V gene,CDR3 length,CDR3 DNA,CDR3 protein
TRBJ2-1,TRBD1,NA,TRBV2,15,TGTGCCAGCAGTGAACGACAGGGCCCTTACAATGAGCAGTTCTTC,CASSERQGPYNEQFF
TRBJ2-2,NA,NA,TRBV2,14,TGTGCCAGTAAGCTGACGGGAGACAGCGGGGAGCTGTTTTTT,CASKLTGDSGELFF
TRBJ2-1,NA,NA,TRBV9,15,TGTGCCAGCAGCGTAGGAGGTAGCGGTAACAATGAGCAGTTCTTC,CASSVGGSGNNEQFF
TRBJ1-2,TRBD1,NA,TRBV13,14,TGTGCCAGCAGCTGGGACAGAGCTAACTATGGCTACACCTTC,CASSWDRANYGYTF
TRBJ2-1,NA,NA,TRBV14,17,TGTGCCAGCAGCCAAGATCTTCTATCAGGGCGCTACAATGAGCAGTTCTTC,CASSQDLLSGRYNEQFF
TRBJ1-2,TRBD1,NA,TRBV27,14,TGTGCCAGCAGTTCACCGGGACAGGGGAAAGGCTACACCTTC,CASSSPGQGKGYTF
TRBJ1-1,NA,NA,TRBV9,15,TGTGCCAGCAGCGTAGACCAGGGGCTGGGCACTGAAGCTTTCTTT,CASSVDQGLGTEAFF
TRBJ1-1,NA,NA,TRBV30,13,TGTGCCTGGAGTCTCCGGGAGAGGGTTGAAGCTTTCTTT,CAWSLRERVEAFF
TRBJ2-7,NA,NA,TRBV10-2,13,TGCGCCAGCAGCGGCGACAGGAATTACGAGCAGTACTTC,CASSGDRNYEQYF
TRBJ2-2,NA,NA,TRBV27,15,TGTGCCAGCAGTTCATGGGGGGTATGGACCGGGGAGCTGTTTTTT,CASSSWGVWTGELFF
TRBJ1-4,NA,NA,TRBV4-1,14,TGCGCCAGCAGCCCGGGGGTAGATAATGAAAAACTGTTTTTT,CASSPGVDNEKLFF
TRBJ2-5,TRBD1,NA,TRBV5-1,16,TGCGCCAGCAGCCCGAGTGGACAGGGAAAAAGAGAGACCCAGTACTTC,CASSPSGQGKRETQYF
TRBJ2-3,TRBD2,NA,TRBV7-3,14,TGTGCCAGCAGCCGGACTAGCGACACAGATACGCAGTATTTT,CASSRTSDTDTQYF
TRBJ1-1,NA,few,TRBV5-4,14,TGTGCCAGCAGCCGGGACACCATGAACACTGAAGCTTTCTTT,CASSRDTMNTEAFF
TRBJ1-2,NA,NA,TRBV11-2,14,TGTGCCAGCAGCTTAAGTAGGACAGACTATGGCTACACCTTC,CASSLSRTDYGYTF
TRBJ1-3,NA,NA,TRBV18,16,TGTGCCAGCTCACCACGGCAGGGCCATGGAGGAAACACCATATATTTT,CASSPRQGHGGNTIYF
TRBJ1-4,NA,NA,TRBV6-1,14,TGTGCCAGCTCGTGGTCTGGGGAGGAAGAAAAACTGTTTTTT,CASSWSGEEEKLFF
TRBJ2-1,NA,NA,TRBV7-3,13,TGTGCCAGCAGCGCTGGACTTTACAATGAGCAGTTCTTC,CASSAGLYNEQFF
TRBJ2-1,NA,once,TRBV30,13,TGTGCCTGGTCCGGGACTTCCTACAATGAGCAGTTCTTC,CAWSGTSYNEQFF
TRBJ2-2,TRBD2,NA,TRBV4-2,17,TGTGCCAGCAGCCAAGATCAGGCGGGAGGGCCGAACGGGGAGCTGTTTTTT,CASSQDQAGGPNGELFF
TRBJ2-2,NA,NA,TRBV2,14,TGTGCCAGCAGGGTGGACTGGCTACCCGGGGAGCTGTTTTTT,CASRVDWLPGELFF
TRBJ2-2,TRBD2,NA,TRBV19,15,TGTGCCAGTAGTGCCGGGGGGGGATACACCGGGGAGCTGTTTTTT,CASSAGGGYTGELFF
TRBJ2-2,NA,few,TRBV6-5,12,TGTGCCAGCAGGGGGACATTCGGGGAGCTGTTTTTT,CASRGTFGELFF
TRBJ2-7,NA,NA,TRBV28,12,TGTGCCAGCAGGACCGGGGCCTACGAGCAGTACTTC,CASRTGAYEQYF
TRBJ1-1,NA,NA,TRBV2,14,TGTGCCAGCAGGCGGGACGCTCAGGATAATGAAGCTTTCTTT,CASRRDAQDNEAFF
TRBJ1-4,NA,few,TRBV5-1,16,TGCGCCAGCAGCATAACCCCTGGCACAACTAATGAAAAACTGTTTTTT,CASSITPGTTNEKLFF